Sequencing of this TCR beta chain was carried out in a study of control samples from healthy donors and cancer patients. With 6 bases removed from V and 2 bases from J, the gap between germline ends came to 14 bases. The CDR3 length is 15 residues. The germline gives CDR1 MNHEY, CDR2 SVGAGI. Worth noting for this clone: The sample holds other DNA sequences that translate to the same CDR3.

Some clones are missing from TCRdb's copy, which holds only in-frame ones; the method was immunoSEQ multiplex PCR. The data show 90,000 to 100,000 clones, around 84% seen once. The genes are TRBV6-5 and TRBJ1-5, with D possibly being TRBD1 (5 bases). Material for sequencing was PBMCs. This TCR derives from a man between 65 and 80 years old with lung cancer. The CDR3 loop reads CASSPRGRGNQPQHF. CDR3 sequence (DNA): TGTGCCAGCAGCCCAAGGGGACGGGGCAATCAGCCCCAGCATTTT.